What follows are 22 T cell receptor beta chains derived from one specimen sequenced in a study of long-term antiretroviral therapy in people with HIV. The immunoSEQ assay was v3.0, run at survey level. The repertoire was sequenced with immunoSEQ multiplex PCR; TCRdb's copy has only in-frame clones and lacks some. This table has some 22,000 clones, 79% appearing once. The sequencing used unsorted PBMCs, collected 4.1 years after starting antiretroviral therapy. The source is a woman in her thirties or forties with HIV.

This chain connects TRBV5-5 to TRBJ1-3; D remains unclear. Per germline, CDR1 SGHKS and CDR2 YYEKEE (reference sequence). V was clipped by 4 bases and J by 2 bases, with 19 bases between them. This CDR3 has 17 amino acids. In nucleotides, the CDR3 is TGTGCCAGCAGCCGTACCCCCGGTGGGGTACCTGGAAACACCATATATTTT. Translated, it gives CASSRTPGGVPGNTIYF.

V is TRBV5-4 and J is TRBJ2-5; 8 positions agree with TRBD1. CDR1 is SGHNT and CDR2 is YYREEE in the germline V gene (reference sequence). The CDR3 totals 13 residues. V lost 1 base, J lost 5 bases, and 1 base stayed unmatched. The CDR3 DNA sequence: TGTGCCAGCAGCTTGCAGGGGGCGGAGACCCAGTACTTC. It translates to CASSLQGAETQYF.

The rearrangement uses TRBV5-5 and TRBJ2-2; D not resolved. In germline, CDR1 is SGHKS, CDR2 YYEKEE (reference sequence). The length of the CDR3 is 14 residues. Trimming pared 3 bases from V and 2 bases from J, leaving 8 bases between. DNA of the CDR3: TGTGCCAGCAGCTATGGGATTAACACCGGGGAGCTGTTTTTT. Its translation: CASSYGINTGELFF. Filled out from reference TRBV5-5 and TRBJ2-2, the complete variable domain reads DAGVTQSPTHLIKTRGQQVTLRCSPISGHKSVSWYQQVLGQGPQFIFQYYEKEERGRGNFPDRFSARQFPNYSSELNVNALLLGDSALYLCASSYGINTGELFFGEGSRLTVL.

This clone was seen once. The chain has TRBV6-5 and TRBJ1-2; D gene uncertain. CDR3 length equals 15 residues. V was pared by 5 bases and J by 1 base, with 14 bases between. From germline, CDR1 is MNHEY and CDR2 SVGAGI. The CDR3 sequence: CASSPLLGYNYGYTF. For the CDR3, the DNA is TGTGCCAGCAGTCCTCTTCTGGGCTATAACTATGGCTACACCTTC.

V gene TRBV19 combines with J gene TRBJ1-5; possible D gene TRBD1, 6 bases. This CDR3 comprises 15 residues. Per germline, CDR1 LNHDA and CDR2 SQIVND (reference sequence). Trimming took 1 base from V and 5 from J, leaving 12 bases between them. CDR3 protein: CASSIGVGAYQPQHF. In DNA, the CDR3 is TGTGCCAGTAGTATAGGAGTGGGGGCGTATCAGCCCCAGCATTTT.

J is TRBJ2-5 and V is TRBV4-1; 7 bases are a match to TRBD2. V was clipped by 8 bases and J by 3 bases; unmatched bases: 12. The germline V gene encodes CDR1 MGHRA and CDR2 YSYEKL. The CDR3 extends over 15 amino acids. The CDR3 is CASADLGLAEETQYF. For the CDR3, the DNA is TGCGCCAGCGCTGACTTGGGGCTAGCGGAAGAGACCCAGTACTTC.

This chain links TRBV6-6 with TRBJ2-7, with a weak D call TRBD2 (6 bases). This CDR3 spans 14 amino acids. Germline V gene sequence: CDR1 MNHNY, CDR2 SVGAGI (reference sequence). The V end lost 6 bases, the J end lost 2 bases, and 14 bases lay between the germline ends. For the CDR3, the DNA is TGTGCCAGCAGCCGCGGGACCCCAGCCTACGAGCAGTACTTC. Translated: CASSRGTPAYEQYF.

The V gene is TRBV5-6, the J gene TRBJ1-2; D not certain. The CDR3 spans 14 residues. V gave up 3 bases and J gave up 3 bases, with 12 bases separating them. From germline, CDR1 is SGHDT and CDR2 YYEEEE. CDR3 protein: CASSSRPGHYGYTF. The CDR3 DNA follows: TGTGCCAGCAGCTCTCGCCCGGGCCACTATGGCTACACCTTC.

Here the CDR3 DNA reads TGCAGCGGCGGCGGGACAGGGTTTGGAGAGACCCAGTACTTC. It specifies CSGGGTGFGETQYF. The V gene is TRBV29-1, the J gene TRBJ2-5, with 9 bases lining up with TRBD1. The V gene end was trimmed by 7 bases and the J gene end by 4 bases; junction bases not matched to a gene: 10. Germline loops: CDR1 SQVTM, CDR2 ANQGSEA. The CDR3 spans 14 residues.

The chain joins TRBV12-5 to TRBJ1-1; D remains unclear. Germline V gene sequence: CDR1 LGHNT, CDR2 FRNRAP. The CDR3 contains 16 residues. V lost 4 bases and J lost 1, with 16 bases in between. The CDR3 loop is CASGSNPTPRNTEAFF. The CDR3 DNA sequence: TGTGCTAGTGGTTCTAACCCGACACCCCGGAACACTGAAGCTTTCTTT.

The table lists this clone with a few counts. The chain joins TRBV7-6 to TRBJ2-1, with 8 bases aligning to TRBD2. J gave up 2 bases and V 1 base, and 1 base lay outside the gene matches. The V gene's germline CDR1 is SGHVS and CDR2 FNYEAQ. The CDR3 extends over 15 amino acids. This CDR3 reads CASSLDGGAYNEQFF. The CDR3 bases are TGTGCCAGCAGCTTAGACGGGGGGGCCTACAATGAGCAGTTCTTC.

In nucleotides, the CDR3 is TGTGCCAGCAGTCCTAGCGGGGGGGCCTACAATGAGCAGTTCTTC. Translating gives CASSPSGGAYNEQFF. This rearrangement joins TRBV2 to TRBJ2-1; TRBD2 matches 12 bases. Germline V gene sequence: CDR1 SNHLY, CDR2 FYNNEI. V lost 5 bases to trimming and J lost 2 bases; unmatched junction nucleotides: 1. The CDR3 spans 15 residues.

The rearrangement uses TRBV5-8 and TRBJ2-7, with 10 nucleotides matching TRBD2. The CDR3 has 14 amino acids. Germline V gives CDR1 SGHTS, CDR2 YDEGEE. V trimming: 3 bases; J trimming: 6 bases; junction bases outside the gene matches: 6. CDR3 bases: TGTGCCAGCAGCTCTCTAGCGGGAGCCCGCGAGCAGTACTTC. Translating it yields CASSSLAGAREQYF.

The chain employs TRBV7-6 and TRBJ1-1, with D uncertain. The CDR3 is 13 amino acids. CDR1 is SGHVS, CDR2 FNYEAQ, per germline. V was clipped by 5 bases and J by 0 bases, with 7 bases between them. The CDR3 sequence: CASSPQMNTEAFF. In DNA form, the CDR3 reads TGTGCCAGCAGCCCTCAAATGAACACTGAAGCTTTCTTT.

The rearrangement links TRBV15 to TRBJ1-1, with D tentatively TRBD1 (5 bases). The V gene's germline CDR1 is LNHNV and CDR2 YYDKDF (reference sequence). Deletions cut 0 bases from V and 3 bases from J, with 8 bases between. This CDR3 has 14 amino acids. The CDR3 DNA is TGTGCCACCAGCAGAGACCTCAGGGACACTGAAGCTTTCTTT. This codes for CATSRDLRDTEAFF.

This chain joins TRBV19 and TRBJ1-5; D not certain. The CDR3 spans 14 residues. V was trimmed by 6 bases and J by 7 bases, leaving 16 bases between them. Germline-derived CDR1 and CDR2 are LNHDA and SQIVND (reference sequence). CDR3 DNA sequence: TGTGCCAGTAGGACCCCGCAGGATAGGCAGCCCCAGCATTTT. It encodes CASRTPQDRQPQHF.

For this clone: At one boundary the junction diverges from the germline segment, which might be a read error. J is TRBJ2-3 and V is TRBV18; maybe TRBD2 (5 bases). The CDR3 length is 14 residues. CDR1 is KGHSH, CDR2 LQKENI, per germline. DNA of the CDR3: TGTGCCTGCTCTGAAGACAACAAGGCGGGTACGCAGTATTTT. It specifies CACSEDNKAGTQYF.

The rearrangement uses TRBV6-5 and TRBJ2-2; D is unclear. The CDR3 has 13 amino acids. CDR1 MNHEY and CDR2 SVGAGI come from the germline V gene. V lost 7 bases, J lost 6 bases, and 12 bases lay in between. This CDR3 reads CASKLGIAGELFF. In DNA form, the CDR3 reads TGTGCCAGCAAGTTAGGAATCGCCGGGGAGCTGTTTTTT.

This rearrangement joins TRBV5-4 to TRBJ2-5; the D gene is possibly TRBD2 (5 bases). This CDR3 is 15 amino acids long. CDR1 and CDR2 from the germline V gene are SGHNT and YYREEE (reference sequence). V was trimmed by 4 bases and J by 2 bases, leaving 15 bases between them. The CDR3 nucleotides are TGTGCCAGCAGCAGGGCGAGGGCGGTACAAGAGACCCAGTACTTC. Protein: CASSRARAVQETQYF.

V usage is TRBV12-5 and J usage is TRBJ2-6; 10 nucleotides agree with TRBD1. The CDR3 sequence is 18 residues long. The germline gives CDR1 LGHNT, CDR2 FRNRAP. V shed 5 bases and J 0 bases; nucleotides not matched to a gene: 7. Here the CDR3 DNA reads TGTGCTAGTGGTCAGGGGACAGGGGCCTTCTCTGGGGCCAACGTCCTGACTTTC. Protein: CASGQGTGAFSGANVLTF.

V is TRBV5-1 and J is TRBJ1-2, with D possibly TRBD1 on 5 matching bases. The CDR3 is 13 amino acids. V lost 2 bases to trimming and J lost 2 bases, with 7 bases between them. Germline CDR1 is SGHRS and CDR2 is YFSETQ. CDR3 nucleotides: TGCGCCAGCAGCTTCGACAGAAACTATGGCTACACCTTC. This codes for CASSFDRNYGYTF.

This clone has just one count. V is TRBV6-5 and J is TRBJ2-1; D gene ambiguous. Germline loops: CDR1 MNHEY, CDR2 SVGAGI. The ends were cut back, 2 bases at V and 5 bases at J, with 7 bases in the middle. CDR3 length: 13 residues. For the CDR3, the DNA is TGTGCCAGCAGTTACAAGGCCAACAATGAGCAGTTCTTC. This sequence encodes CASSYKANNEQFF.